A single T cell receptor (beta chain) is shown here with its context. Generated by immunoSEQ multiplex PCR, the TCRdb table keeps only in-frame clones and is missing some. The data show approximately 170,000 clones, roughly 92% seen once. The sample is drawn from a study of control samples from healthy donors and cancer patients. In germline, CDR1 is SGHTA, CDR2 FQGNSA. The V and J ends lost 3 bases and 6 bases respectively, with 18 bases between them. This CDR3 has 16 residues. Sequences were obtained from blood. V gene TRBV7-2 combines with J gene TRBJ1-5; D is possibly TRBD1 (6 bases). This receptor was taken from a man aged 25-40 years in good health. The CDR3 DNA sequence: TGTGCCAGCAGCTTCGGGGGCCTTCAGTTGGGTCAGCCCCAGCATTTT. It is translated as CASSFGGLQLGQPQHF. Full variable domain (rest looked up from reference TRBV7-2 and TRBJ1-5): GAGVSQSPSNKVTEKGKDVELRCDPISGHTALYWYRQSLGQGLEFLIYFQGNSAPDKSGLPSDRFSAERTGGSVSTLTIQRTQQEDSAVYLCASSFGGLQLGQPQHFGDGTRLSIL.